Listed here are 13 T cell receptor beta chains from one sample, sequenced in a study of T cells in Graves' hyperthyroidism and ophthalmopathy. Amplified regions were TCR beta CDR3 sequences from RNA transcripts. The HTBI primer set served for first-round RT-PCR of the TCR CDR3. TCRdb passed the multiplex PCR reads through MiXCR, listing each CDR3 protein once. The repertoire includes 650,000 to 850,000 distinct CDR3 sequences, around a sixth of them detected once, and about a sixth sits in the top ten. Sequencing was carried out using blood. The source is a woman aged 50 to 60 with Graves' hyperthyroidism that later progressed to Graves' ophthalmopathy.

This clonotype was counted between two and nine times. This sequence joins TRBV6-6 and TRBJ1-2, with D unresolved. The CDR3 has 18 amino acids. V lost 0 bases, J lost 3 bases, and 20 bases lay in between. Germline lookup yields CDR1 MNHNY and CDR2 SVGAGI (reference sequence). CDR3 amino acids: CASSYSSRSAGGDYGYTF. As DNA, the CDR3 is TGTGCCAGCAGTTACTCTTCTCGGTCGGCTGGAGGAGACTATGGCTACACCTTC.

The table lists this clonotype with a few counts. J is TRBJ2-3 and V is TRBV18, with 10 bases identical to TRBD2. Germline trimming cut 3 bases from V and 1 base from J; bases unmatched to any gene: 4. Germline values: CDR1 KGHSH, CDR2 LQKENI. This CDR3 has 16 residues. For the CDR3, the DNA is TGTGCCAGCTCACCTGCGCTAGCGGGGGGCACAGATACGCAGTATTTT. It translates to CASSPALAGGTDTQYF.

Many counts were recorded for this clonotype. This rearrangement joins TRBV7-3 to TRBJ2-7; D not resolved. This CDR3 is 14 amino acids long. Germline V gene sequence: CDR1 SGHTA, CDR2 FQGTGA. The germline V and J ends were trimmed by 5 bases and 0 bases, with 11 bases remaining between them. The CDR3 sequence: CASSPTVSSYEQYF. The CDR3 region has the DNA TGTGCCAGCAGCCCAACCGTGAGCTCCTACGAGCAGTACTTC.

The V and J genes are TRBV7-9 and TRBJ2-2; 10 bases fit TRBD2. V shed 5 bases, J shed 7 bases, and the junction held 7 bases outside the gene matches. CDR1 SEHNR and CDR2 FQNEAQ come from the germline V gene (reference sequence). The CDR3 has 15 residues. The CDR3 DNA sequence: TGTGCCAGCAGCGACCTAGCGGGGGCTGTCGGGGAGCTGTTTTTT. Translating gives CASSDLAGAVGELFF.

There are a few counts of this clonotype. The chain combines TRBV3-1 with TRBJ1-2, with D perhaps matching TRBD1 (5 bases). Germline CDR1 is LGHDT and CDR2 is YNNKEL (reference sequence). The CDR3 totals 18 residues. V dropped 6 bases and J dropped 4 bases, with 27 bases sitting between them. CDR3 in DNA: TGTGCCAGCAGTCTTACGATGCCTTCGATAGACAGAGTCTATGGCTACACCTTC. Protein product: CASSLTMPSIDRVYGYTF.

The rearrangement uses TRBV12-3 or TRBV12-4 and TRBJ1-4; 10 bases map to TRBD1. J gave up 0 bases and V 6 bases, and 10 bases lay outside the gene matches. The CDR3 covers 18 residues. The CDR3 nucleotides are TGTGCCAGCAGACCGGGACAGGGGAGATTTGCAACTAATGAAAAACTGTTTTTT. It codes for CASRPGQGRFATNEKLFF.

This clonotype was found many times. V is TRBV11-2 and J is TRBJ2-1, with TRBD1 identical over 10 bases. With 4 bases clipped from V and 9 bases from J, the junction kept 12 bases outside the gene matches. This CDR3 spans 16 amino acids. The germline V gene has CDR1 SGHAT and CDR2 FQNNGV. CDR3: CASSSIPGQGIGEQFF. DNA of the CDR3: TGTGCCAGCAGCTCAATACCGGGACAGGGGATAGGTGAGCAGTTCTTC.

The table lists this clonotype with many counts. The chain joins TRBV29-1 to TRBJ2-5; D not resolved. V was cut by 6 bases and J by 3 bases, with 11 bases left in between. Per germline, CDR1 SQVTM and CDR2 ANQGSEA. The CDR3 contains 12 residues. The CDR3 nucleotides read TGCAGCGTGTCTCCTACAGAAGAGACCCAGTACTTC. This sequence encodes CSVSPTEETQYF.

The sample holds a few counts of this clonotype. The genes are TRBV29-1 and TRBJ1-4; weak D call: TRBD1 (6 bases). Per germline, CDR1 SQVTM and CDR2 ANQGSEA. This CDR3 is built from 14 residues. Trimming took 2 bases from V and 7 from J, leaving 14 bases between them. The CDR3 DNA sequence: TGCAGCGTTGAACCCCAGGGGCAGGGTGAAAAACTGTTTTTT. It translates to CSVEPQGQGEKLFF.

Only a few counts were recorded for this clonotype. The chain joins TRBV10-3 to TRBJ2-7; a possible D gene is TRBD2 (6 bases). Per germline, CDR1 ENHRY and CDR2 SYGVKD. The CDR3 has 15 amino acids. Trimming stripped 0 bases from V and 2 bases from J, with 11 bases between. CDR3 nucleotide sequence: TGTGCCATCAGTGAGTCGCGGGACCATACCTACGAGCAGTACTTC. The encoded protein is CAISESRDHTYEQYF.

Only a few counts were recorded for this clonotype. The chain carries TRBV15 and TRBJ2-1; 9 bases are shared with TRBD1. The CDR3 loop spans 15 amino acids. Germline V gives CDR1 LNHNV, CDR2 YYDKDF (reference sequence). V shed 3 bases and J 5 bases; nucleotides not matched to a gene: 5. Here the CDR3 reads CATSSWDRAHNEQFF. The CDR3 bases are TGTGCCACCAGCAGTTGGGACAGGGCACACAATGAGCAGTTCTTC.

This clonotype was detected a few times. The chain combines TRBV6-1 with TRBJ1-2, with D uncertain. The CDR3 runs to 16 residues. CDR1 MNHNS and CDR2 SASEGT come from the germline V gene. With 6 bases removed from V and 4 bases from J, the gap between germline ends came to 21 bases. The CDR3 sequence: CASSSYGEGRSYGYTF. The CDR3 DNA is TGTGCCAGCAGCAGTTACGGGGAGGGCAGGAGCTATGGCTACACCTTC.

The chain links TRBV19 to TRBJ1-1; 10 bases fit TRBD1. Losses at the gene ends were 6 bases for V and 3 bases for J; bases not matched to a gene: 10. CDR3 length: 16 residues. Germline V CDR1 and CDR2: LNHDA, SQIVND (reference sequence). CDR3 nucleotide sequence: TGTGCCAGTAGACCCCATACCGGGACAGGGGACACTGAAGCTTTCTTT. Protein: CASRPHTGTGDTEAFF.